This T cell receptor beta chain was identified in a study of blood T cells in healthy people across ages. Study summary: There was about one barcoded beta molecule captured by template switching per two T cells.

A J-beta primer mix and a sample-barcoded 5' primer were used in a second PCR of roughly 6 to 11 cycles. Every molecule of cDNA carried a tag from a template-switch adaptor with 12 random nucleotides. Each CDR3 protein is one row after TCRdb ran MiXCR on the 5' RACE reads. The table includes about 830,000 distinct CDR3 sequences, 62% detected once. V gave up 2 bases and J gave up 3 bases; unmatched junction bases: 14. Germline values: CDR1 DFQATT, CDR2 SNEGSKA (reference sequence). CDR3 length equals 17 residues. Healthy Russian Caucasian donors spanned ages about 6 to 100 years. Per sample, a minimum of 6 million PBMCs were isolated.

This receptor was identified in a young man in good health. The chain uses TRBV20-1 and TRBJ2-3; 7 bases line up with TRBD2. The sequenced material came from blood. This CDR3 is CSARRGYGDYQTDTQYF. The CDR3 DNA reads TGCAGTGCTAGACGCGGGTACGGGGACTACCAAACAGATACGCAGTATTTT.